A selection of T cell receptor beta chains follows, all from one sample in a study of long-term antiretroviral therapy in people with HIV. TCRdb keeps only in-frame clones here, not all; method: immunoSEQ multiplex PCR. The data hold under 30,000 clones, with about 96% observed a single time. The specimen comprised unsorted PBMCs, sampled 6.3 years after starting antiretroviral therapy. The receptors were gathered from a man under 40 with HIV. Both conserved end residues are part of each CDR3. D genes are given only for firm matches. Some rows mark clone size as missing; the rest say once, few, many or name a class of expanded clone.

TRBD2 | TRBJ2-5 | - | TRBV4-2 | TGTGCCAGCAGCCAAGGGACTAGCGGGGGGGGTGAGACCCAGTACTTC | CASSQGTSGGGETQYF
- | TRBJ2-3 | - | TRBV4-2 | TGTGCCAGCAGCCAAGGACACAGCACAGATACGCAGTATTTT | CASSQGHSTDTQYF
TRBD1 | TRBJ2-3 | - | TRBV15 | TGTGCCACCAGCCGCGGACAGGGCCTCACAGATACGCAGTATTTT | CATSRGQGLTDTQYF
- | TRBJ2-2 | - | TRBV5-4 | TGTGCCAGCAGCCCTCCGGACAGCACCGGGGAGCTGTTTTTT | CASSPPDSTGELFF
- | TRBJ2-7 | - | TRBV11-2 | TGTGCCAGCAGCCCCCCCCGGGAAAGGGTCGGCTACGAGCAGTACTTC | CASSPPRERVGYEQYF
- | TRBJ2-7 | - | TRBV6-1 | TGTGCCAGCAAAACGGAACAGGGTGGATCCTACGAGCAGTACTTC | CASKTEQGGSYEQYF
TRBD2 | TRBJ2-3 | - | TRBV28 | TGTGCCAGCAGTTTACCGGGGAGGGCGCAGTATTTT | CASSLPGRAQYF
TRBD2 | TRBJ2-7 | - | TRBV4-2 | TGTGCCAGCAGCCAAGGGCTAGCGGGAGGTATATACGAGCAGTACTTC | CASSQGLAGGIYEQYF
- | TRBJ1-1 | - | TRBV7-9 | TGTGCGCACGAGGATATGAACACTGAAGCTTTCTTT | CAHEDMNTEAFF
- | TRBJ2-3 | - | TRBV5-1 | TGCGCCAGCAGCGCGACTACGGCAGATACGCAGTATTTT | CASSATTADTQYF
- | TRBJ1-5 | - | TRBV25-1 | TGTGCCAGCAGTCTGGGAGCGGGCAATCAGCCCCAGCATTTT | CASSLGAGNQPQHF
- | TRBJ2-2 | once | TRBV28 | TGTGCCAGCACCAAGGGATTAAGCGGGGAGCTGTTTTTT | CASTKGLSGELFF
TRBD1 | TRBJ2-4 | - | TRBV5-4 | TGTGCCAGCAGCTCCCGACAGGGGGGAGCCAAAAACATTCAGTACTTC | CASSSRQGGAKNIQYF
- | TRBJ2-7 | - | TRBV7-9 | TGTGCCAGCAGCTTAGTCGACAGTTCGCAGTACTTC | CASSLVDSSQYF
- | TRBJ2-7 | - | TRBV5-1 | TGCGCCAGCAGCTCGATGGACGGGTACGAGCAGTACTTC | CASSSMDGYEQYF
TRBD2 | TRBJ2-1 | - | TRBV5-1 | TGCGCCAGCAGCTTGGACGGCGGGAGGCCGAATGAGCAGTTCTTC | CASSLDGGRPNEQFF
- | TRBJ2-7 | - | TRBV4-1 | TGCGCCAGCAGCCTAGAGGCGGCGGTCTACGAGCAGTACTTC | CASSLEAAVYEQYF
- | TRBJ1-1 | - | TRBV30 | TGTGCCTGGAGTAACGAACAGCCGAACACTGAAGCTTTCTTT | CAWSNEQPNTEAFF
- | TRBJ1-2 | - | TRBV7-8 | TGTGCCAGCAGCCCTAGCCACGTTCACTATGGCTACACCTTC | CASSPSHVHYGYTF
- | TRBJ2-1 | - | TRBV28 | TGTGCCAGCAGTCCCGCCCCCGTCGAAAGTTACAATGAGCAGTTCTTC | CASSPAPVESYNEQFF
- | TRBJ1-5 | - | TRBV11-3 | TGTGCCAGCAGCTTAGTATCGGCAGAGCCATATAGCAATCAGCCCCAGCATTTT | CASSLVSAEPYSNQPQHF
TRBD1 | TRBJ2-5 | - | TRBV5-8 | TGTGCCAGCAGCTTGGGGACAGGGGCGAGGCGAGAGACCCAGTACTTC | CASSLGTGARRETQYF
- | TRBJ1-3 | - | TRBV7-9 | TGTGCCAGCCGGGGGGTCTCTGGAAACACCATATATTTT | CASRGVSGNTIYF
TRBD1 | TRBJ2-1 | once | TRBV5-4 | TGTGCCAGCAGCTTGCCCGACAGGGGGGGCTACAATGAGCAGTTCTTC | CASSLPDRGGYNEQFF
- | TRBJ1-2 | few | TRBV4-1 | TGCGCCAGCAGCCAAAGCCCGATTACTAACTATGGCTACACCTTC | CASSQSPITNYGYTF
TRBD2 | TRBJ2-2 | - | TRBV12-5 | TGTGCTAGTGGTTTGGTACCGGGACTATTGGGGCAAGGCGAGCTGTTTTTT | CASGLVPGLLGQGELFF
- | TRBJ1-1 | - | TRBV7-8 | TGTGCCAGCAGCCCAAACTATCTGAACACTGAAGCTTTCTTT | CASSPNYLNTEAFF
TRBD2 | TRBJ2-1 | - | TRBV7-3 | TGTGCCAGCAGCTTAACTCTTCCCCTAGCGGGCTCCTACAATGAGCAGTTCTTC | CASSLTLPLAGSYNEQFF
- | TRBJ2-7 | - | TRBV5-1 | TGCGCCAGCAGCTTTGGCGGCTCGGGCCTTCGAAACGAGCAGTACTTC | CASSFGGSGLRNEQYF
TRBD1 | TRBJ1-2 | - | TRBV18 | TGTGCCAGCTCACCAACGACAGGGGCTAACTATGGCTACACCTTC | CASSPTTGANYGYTF
- | TRBJ2-7 | - | TRBV6-1 | TGTGCCAGCAGTGAAGCGGCCGGGACGGCGGGAGAGCAGTACTTC | CASSEAAGTAGEQYF
TRBD1 | TRBJ1-4 | - | TRBV13 | TGTGCCAGCAGCTTAGACGGACAGGCAACTAATGAAAAACTGTTTTTT | CASSLDGQATNEKLFF
- | TRBJ2-3 | - | TRBV28 | TGTGCCAGCAACCTGAGAGGTACGCAGTATTTT | CASNLRGTQYF
TRBD1 | TRBJ1-2 | - | TRBV6-6 | TGTGCCAGCAGTTCCAGGGGGCTTGGCTACACCTTC | CASSSRGLGYTF
- | TRBJ1-2 | - | TRBV29-1 | TGCAGCGTTGATAGGACGGATGGCTACACCTTC | CSVDRTDGYTF
TRBD1 | TRBJ2-3 | - | TRBV6-4 | TGTGCCAGCAGTTCTACAGAGATGGGACAGCACACAGATACGCAGTATTTT | CASSSTEMGQHTDTQYF
TRBD1 | TRBJ2-3 | - | TRBV19 | TGTGCCAGTAGTATGACAGGGGCTAGCACAGATACGCAGTATTTT | CASSMTGASTDTQYF
TRBD2 | TRBJ2-7 | - | TRBV2 | TGTGCCAGCACGTCAGCGGGATCACCAGAGCAGTACTTC | CASTSAGSPEQYF
- | TRBJ2-1 | - | TRBV9 | TGTGCCAGCAGCGCCACCCTTCCGGGACGGGGTTCGGTTAGCTCCTACAATGAGCAGTTCTTC | CASSATLPGRGSVSSYNEQFF
TRBD1 | TRBJ1-2 | - | TRBV4-3 | TGCGCCAGCAGCCAGGGACAGGCAGAAGGGGACTATGGCTACACCTTC | CASSQGQAEGDYGYTF
- | TRBJ2-5 | - | TRBV6-5 | TGTGCCAGCACAGGACGGAAAGAGACCCAGTACTTC | CASTGRKETQYF
TRBD1 | TRBJ2-7 | - | TRBV6-1 | TGTGCCAGCAGGACGGTAGGGACAGGGACCTACGAGCAGTACTTC | CASRTVGTGTYEQYF
- | TRBJ2-7 | - | TRBV12-2 | TGTGCAAGTCGCTCACTAGCGGGATGCTCCTACGAGCAGTACTTC | CASRSLAGCSYEQYF
- | TRBJ1-4 | - | TRBV28 | TGTGCCAGCAGTTCCCCGTGGGCGGATGAAAAACTGTTTTTT | CASSSPWADEKLFF
- | TRBJ1-2 | - | TRBV27 | TGTGCCAGCAGTTTAAGGGCCGACGGGGGTTATGGCTACACCTTC | CASSLRADGGYGYTF
- | TRBJ1-1 | - | TRBV6-1 | TGTGCCAGCAAGGGACGCCCTGGGGCTGAAGCTTTCTTT | CASKGRPGAEAFF
TRBD1 | TRBJ2-7 | - | TRBV7-9 | TGTGCCAGCAGCTTTTATAGCCTTAGGACAGGCAGCGACTACGAGCAGTACTTC | CASSFYSLRTGSDYEQYF
- | TRBJ2-3 | - | TRBV5-6 | TGTGCCAGCAGCTTCAGTCCAGATACGCAGTATTTT | CASSFSPDTQYF
- | TRBJ2-5 | - | TRBV9 | TGTGCCAGCAGCGACCAAGAGACCCAGTACTTC | CASSDQETQYF
TRBD2 | TRBJ2-5 | - | TRBV2 | TGTGCCAGCAGCCGGGGAGGGGACGAGACCCAGTACTTC | CASSRGGDETQYF
TRBD1 | TRBJ2-1 | - | TRBV19 | TGTGCCAGTAGTTGGGGACAGGGCAACAATGAGCAGTTCTTC | CASSWGQGNNEQFF
- | TRBJ2-2 | - | TRBV30 | TGTGCCTGGAGTGTTCCAGGGTGGACCGGGGAGCTGTTTTTT | CAWSVPGWTGELFF
TRBD1 | TRBJ1-2 | - | TRBV6-1 | TGTGCCAGCAGGAATCCGGGACAGAATATTTATGGCTACACCTTC | CASRNPGQNIYGYTF
- | TRBJ1-6 | few | TRBV6-1 | TGTGCCAGCAGTGAACTGTACAGGAAAAATTCACCCCTCCACTTT | CASSELYRKNSPLHF